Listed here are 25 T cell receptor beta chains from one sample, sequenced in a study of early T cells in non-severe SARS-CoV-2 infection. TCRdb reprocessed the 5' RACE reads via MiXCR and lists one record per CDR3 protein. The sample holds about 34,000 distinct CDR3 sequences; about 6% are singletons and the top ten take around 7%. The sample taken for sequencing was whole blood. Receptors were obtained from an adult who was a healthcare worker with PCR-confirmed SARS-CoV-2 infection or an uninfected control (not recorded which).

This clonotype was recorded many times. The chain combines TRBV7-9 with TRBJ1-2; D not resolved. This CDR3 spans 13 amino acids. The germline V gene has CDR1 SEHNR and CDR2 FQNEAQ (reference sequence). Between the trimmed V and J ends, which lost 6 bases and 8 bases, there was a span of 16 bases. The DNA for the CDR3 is TGTGCCAGCAGTTTCGACAAATACGGGGGCTACACCTTC. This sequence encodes CASSFDKYGGYTF.

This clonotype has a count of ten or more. In DNA, the CDR3 is TGTGCCACCAGTGATCTTAGGACTAGCAATGAGCAGTTCTTC. This sequence encodes CATSDLRTSNEQFF. This chain links TRBV24-1 with TRBJ2-1, with TRBD2 matching over 7 bases. The ends lost 3 bases at V and 6 bases at J; junction bases unmatched: 4. CDR1 is KGHDR, CDR2 SFDVKD, per germline. The CDR3 length is 14 residues.

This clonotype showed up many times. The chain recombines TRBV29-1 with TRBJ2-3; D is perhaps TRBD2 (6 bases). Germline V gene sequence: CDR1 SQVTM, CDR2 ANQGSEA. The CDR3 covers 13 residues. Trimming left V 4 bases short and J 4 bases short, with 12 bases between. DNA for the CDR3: TGCAGCGTTGCAGGAGGGAGGCCAGATACGCAGTATTTT. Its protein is CSVAGGRPDTQYF.

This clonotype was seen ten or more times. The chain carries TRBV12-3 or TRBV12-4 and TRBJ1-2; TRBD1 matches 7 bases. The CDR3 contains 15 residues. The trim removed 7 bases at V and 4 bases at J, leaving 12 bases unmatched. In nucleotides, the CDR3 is TGTGCCAGCAACTCCCGGGACAGTCACATCTATGGCTACACCTTC. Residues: CASNSRDSHIYGYTF.

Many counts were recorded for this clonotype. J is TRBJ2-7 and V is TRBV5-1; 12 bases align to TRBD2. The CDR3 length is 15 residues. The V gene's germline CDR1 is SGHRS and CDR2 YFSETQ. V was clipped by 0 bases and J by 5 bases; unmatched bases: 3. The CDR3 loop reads CASSLERTSGNEQYF. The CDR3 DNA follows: TGCGCCAGCAGCTTGGAAAGGACTAGCGGGAACGAGCAGTACTTC. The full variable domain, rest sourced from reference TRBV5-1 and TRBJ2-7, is KAGVTQTPRYLIKTRGQQVTLSCSPISGHRSVSWYQQTPGQGLQFLFEYFSETQRNKGNFPGRFSGRQFSNSRSEMNVSTLELGDSALYLCASSLERTSGNEQYFGPGTRLTVT.

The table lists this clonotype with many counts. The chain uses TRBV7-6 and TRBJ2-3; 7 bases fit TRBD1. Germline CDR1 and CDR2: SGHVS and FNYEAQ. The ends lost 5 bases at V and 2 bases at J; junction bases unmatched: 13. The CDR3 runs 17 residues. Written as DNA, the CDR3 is TGTGCCAGCAGCACTGACCCCAAGACAGGGATCACAGATACGCAGTATTTT. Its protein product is CASSTDPKTGITDTQYF.

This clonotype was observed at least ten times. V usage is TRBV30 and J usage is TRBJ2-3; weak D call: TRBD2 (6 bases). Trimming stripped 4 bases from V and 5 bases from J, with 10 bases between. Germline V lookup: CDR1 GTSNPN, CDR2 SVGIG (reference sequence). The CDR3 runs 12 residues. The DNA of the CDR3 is TGTGCCTGGACCCAGGAGGGAGATACGCAGTATTTT. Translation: CAWTQEGDTQYF.

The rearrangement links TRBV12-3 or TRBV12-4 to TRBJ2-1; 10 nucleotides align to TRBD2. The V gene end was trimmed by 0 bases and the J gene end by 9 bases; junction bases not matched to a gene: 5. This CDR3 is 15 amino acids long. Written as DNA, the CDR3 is TGTGCCAGCAGTTTAGCACTAGCGGGGCGGGGTGAGCAGTTCTTC. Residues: CASSLALAGRGEQFF.

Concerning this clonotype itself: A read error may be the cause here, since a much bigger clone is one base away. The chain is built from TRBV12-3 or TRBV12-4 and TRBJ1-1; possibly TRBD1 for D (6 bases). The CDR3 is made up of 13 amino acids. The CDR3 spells CACSLGGSTEAFF. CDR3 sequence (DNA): TGTGCCTGCAGTTTAGGGGGAAGCACTGAAGCTTTCTTT.

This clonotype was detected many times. DNA of the CDR3: TGCGCCAGCAGCCAAGATTTGTGGGCTACTGGGGCCAACGTCCTGACTTTC. Translation: CASSQDLWATGANVLTF. V is TRBV4-3 and J is TRBJ2-6, with D unresolved. The CDR3 covers 17 residues. Trimming left V 0 bases short and J 2 bases short, with 11 bases between. CDR1 and CDR2 (germline): LGHNA, YSLEER.

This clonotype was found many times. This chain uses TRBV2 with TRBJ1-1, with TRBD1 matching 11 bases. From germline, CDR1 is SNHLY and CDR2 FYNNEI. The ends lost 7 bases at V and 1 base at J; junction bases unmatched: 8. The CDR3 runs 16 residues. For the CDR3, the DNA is TGTGCCAGCAAAGGACAGGGGGCATCGAAGAACACTGAAGCTTTCTTT. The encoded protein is CASKGQGASKNTEAFF.

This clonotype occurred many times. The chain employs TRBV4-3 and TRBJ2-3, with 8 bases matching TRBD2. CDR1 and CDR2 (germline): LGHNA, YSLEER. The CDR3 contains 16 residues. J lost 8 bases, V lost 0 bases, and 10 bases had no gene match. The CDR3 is CASSQDSLAGQGTQYF. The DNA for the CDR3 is TGCGCCAGCAGCCAAGATTCCCTAGCGGGTCAGGGTACGCAGTATTTT.

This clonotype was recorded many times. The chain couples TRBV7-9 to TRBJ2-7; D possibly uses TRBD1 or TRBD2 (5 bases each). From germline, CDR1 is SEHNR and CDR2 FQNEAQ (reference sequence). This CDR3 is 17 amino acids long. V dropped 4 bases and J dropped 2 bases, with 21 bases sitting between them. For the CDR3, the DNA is TGTGCCAGCAGCTCCCATCTGGACGGGGACGGAACCTACGAGCAGTACTTC. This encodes CASSSHLDGDGTYEQYF.

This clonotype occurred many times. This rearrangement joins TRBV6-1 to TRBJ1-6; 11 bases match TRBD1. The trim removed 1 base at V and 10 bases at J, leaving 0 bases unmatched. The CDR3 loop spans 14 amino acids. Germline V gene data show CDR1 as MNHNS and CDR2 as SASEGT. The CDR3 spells CASSEGTGGSPLHF. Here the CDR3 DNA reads TGTGCCAGCAGTGAAGGGACAGGGGGCTCACCCCTCCACTTT.

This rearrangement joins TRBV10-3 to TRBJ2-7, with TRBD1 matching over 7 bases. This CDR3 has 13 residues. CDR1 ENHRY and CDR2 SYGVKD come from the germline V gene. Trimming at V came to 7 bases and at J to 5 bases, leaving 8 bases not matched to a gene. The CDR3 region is CAIKEGALNEQYF. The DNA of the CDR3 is TGTGCCATCAAAGAGGGGGCCTTGAACGAGCAGTACTTC.

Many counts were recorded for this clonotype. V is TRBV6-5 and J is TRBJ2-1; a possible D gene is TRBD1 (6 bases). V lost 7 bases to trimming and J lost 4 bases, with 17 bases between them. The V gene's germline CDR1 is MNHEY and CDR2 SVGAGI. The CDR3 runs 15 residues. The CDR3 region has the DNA TGTGCCAGCACCAATCTAGGACAGTTGTACAATGAGCAGTTCTTC. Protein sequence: CASTNLGQLYNEQFF.

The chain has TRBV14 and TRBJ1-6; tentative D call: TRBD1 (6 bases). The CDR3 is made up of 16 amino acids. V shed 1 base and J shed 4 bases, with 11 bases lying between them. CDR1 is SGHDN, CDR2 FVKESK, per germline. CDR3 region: CASSQVGTSYNSPLHF. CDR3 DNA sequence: TGTGCCAGCAGCCAAGTTGGGACATCATATAATTCACCCCTCCACTTT. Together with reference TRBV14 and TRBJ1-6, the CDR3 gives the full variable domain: EAGVTQFPSHSVIEKGQTVTLRCDPISGHDNLYWYRRVMGKEIKFLLHFVKESKQDESGMPNNRFLAERTGGTYSTLKVQPAELEDSGVYFCASSQVGTSYNSPLHFGNGTRLTVT.

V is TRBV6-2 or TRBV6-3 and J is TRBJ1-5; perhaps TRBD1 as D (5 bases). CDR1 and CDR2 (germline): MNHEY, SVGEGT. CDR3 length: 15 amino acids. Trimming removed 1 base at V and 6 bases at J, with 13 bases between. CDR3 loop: CASSYFAGYAQPQHF. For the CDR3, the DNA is TGTGCCAGCAGTTACTTTGCAGGGTACGCTCAGCCCCAGCATTTT.

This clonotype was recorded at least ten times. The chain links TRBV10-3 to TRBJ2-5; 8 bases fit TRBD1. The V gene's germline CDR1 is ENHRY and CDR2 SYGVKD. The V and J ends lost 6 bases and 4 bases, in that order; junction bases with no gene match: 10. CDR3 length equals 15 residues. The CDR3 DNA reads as TGTGCCATCAGCTCCGGACAGGGAGTGGGAGAGACCCAGTACTTC. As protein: CAISSGQGVGETQYF.

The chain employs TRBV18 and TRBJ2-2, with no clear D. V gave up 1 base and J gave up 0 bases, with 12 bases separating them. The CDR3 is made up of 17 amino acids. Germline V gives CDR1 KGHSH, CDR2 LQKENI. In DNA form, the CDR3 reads TGTGCCAGCTCACCACTCTCGGCAGTCGCGAACACCGGGGAGCTGTTTTTT. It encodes CASSPLSAVANTGELFF.

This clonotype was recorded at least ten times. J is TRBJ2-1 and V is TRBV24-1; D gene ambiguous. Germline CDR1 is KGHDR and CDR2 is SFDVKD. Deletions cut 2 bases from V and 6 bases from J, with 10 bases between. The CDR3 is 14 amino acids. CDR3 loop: CATSDSKWANEQFF. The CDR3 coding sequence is TGTGCCACCAGTGATTCGAAGTGGGCCAATGAGCAGTTCTTC.

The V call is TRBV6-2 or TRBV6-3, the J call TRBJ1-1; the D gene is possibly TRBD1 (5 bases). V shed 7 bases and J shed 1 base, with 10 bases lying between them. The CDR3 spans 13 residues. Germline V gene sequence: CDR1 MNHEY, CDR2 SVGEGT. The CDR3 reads CASTLGENTEAFF. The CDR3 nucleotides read TGTGCCAGCACCTTGGGGGAGAACACTGAAGCTTTCTTT.

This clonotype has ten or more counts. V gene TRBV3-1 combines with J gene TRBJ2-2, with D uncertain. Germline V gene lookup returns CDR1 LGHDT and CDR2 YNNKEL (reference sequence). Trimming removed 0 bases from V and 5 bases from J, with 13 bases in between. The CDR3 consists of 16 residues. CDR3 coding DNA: TGTGCCAGCAGCCAAGATTGGGCAGCCAAGACCGGGGAGCTGTTTTTT. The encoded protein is CASSQDWAAKTGELFF.

The CDR3 loop reads CASNPSSSYNSPLHF. CDR3 nucleotide sequence: TGTGCCAGCAACCCATCGAGCTCCTATAATTCACCCCTCCACTTT. V is TRBV7-8 and J is TRBJ1-6; D not resolved. The V end lost 7 bases, the J end lost 0 bases, and 10 bases lay between the germline ends. CDR3 size: 15 residues. Germline loops: CDR1 SGHVS, CDR2 FQNEAQ.

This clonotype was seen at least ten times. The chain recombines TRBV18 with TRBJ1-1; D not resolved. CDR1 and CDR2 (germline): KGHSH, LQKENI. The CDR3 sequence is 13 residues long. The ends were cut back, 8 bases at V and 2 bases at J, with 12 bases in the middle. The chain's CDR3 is CASPQMANTEAFF. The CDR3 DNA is TGTGCCAGCCCCCAGATGGCTAACACTGAAGCTTTCTTT.